These 9 T cell receptor beta chains share one sample of origin, sequenced in a study of T cell repertoires in cytomegalovirus infection. No antigen has been identified for these receptors. TCRdb re-derived calls from the reads in MiXCR, one entry per CDR3 protein. The data contain about 770,000 distinct CDR3 sequences, 29% of them seen just once; the ten biggest clones take up about an eighth. The sample here was cultured CD8+ T cells from PBMCs, taken from culture after CMV antigen stimulation. Receptors were obtained from a human donor in good health (CMV status not recorded). Some clones in this sample may be carry-over from other donors' samples.

DNA for the CDR3: TGTGCCAGTAGCACGGGAGGCGTGGATGGCTACACCTTC. Amino acids: CASSTGGVDGYTF. This chain uses TRBV19 with TRBJ1-2; D unresolved. The CDR3 is 13 residues long. Trimming removed 6 bases at V and 6 bases at J, with 14 bases between. CDR1 is LNHDA and CDR2 is SQIVND in the germline V gene (reference sequence).

This clonotype was counted a few times. The chain carries TRBV7-8 and TRBJ2-1; 8 nucleotides agree with TRBD1. The CDR3 is 14 amino acids. J lost 9 bases, V lost 0 bases, and 4 bases had no gene match. Germline V gene sequence: CDR1 SGHVS, CDR2 FQNEAQ. The CDR3 nucleotides are TGTGCCAGCAGCTTAGCTCCAGGGGGCGTTGAGCAGTTCTTC. This gives the protein CASSLAPGGVEQFF.

This clonotype was counted a few times. This chain joins TRBV7-8 and TRBJ1-4; 10 bases are a match to TRBD1. V lost 6 bases, J lost 5 bases, and 6 bases stayed unmatched. The CDR3 runs 15 residues. The germline CDR1 and CDR2 sequences are SGHVS and FQNEAQ. For the CDR3, the DNA is TGTGCCAGCAGGGAGTGGGGACAGGGGAATGAAAAACTGTTTTTT. Translated, it gives CASREWGQGNEKLFF. The whole variable domain, filled in from reference TRBV7-8 and TRBJ1-4, reads GAGVSQSPRYKVAKRGQDVALRCDPISGHVSLFWYQQALGQGPEFLTYFQNEAQLDKSGLPSDRFFAERPEGSVSTLKIQRTQQEDSAVYLCASREWGQGNEKLFFGSGTQLSVL.

This chain joins TRBV19 and TRBJ1-1, with unresolved D. V was pared by 2 bases and J by 2 bases, with 9 bases between. From germline, CDR1 is LNHDA and CDR2 SQIVND (reference sequence). CDR3 size: 14 residues. The CDR3 sequence is CASSIISANTEAFF. The CDR3 bases are TGTGCCAGTAGTATAATCTCAGCCAACACTGAAGCTTTCTTT.

In this sample, this clonotype turned up a few times. The rearrangement uses TRBV6-5 and TRBJ1-1; 10 positions match TRBD1. The CDR3 is 14 amino acids. From germline, CDR1 is MNHEY and CDR2 SVGAGI. V gave up 4 bases and J gave up 5 bases; unmatched junction bases: 4. CDR3 bases: TGTGCCAGCAGTTGGGGACAGGGGACAACTGAAGCTTTCTTT. Its protein product is CASSWGQGTTEAFF.

This clonotype occurred a few times. The V and J genes are TRBV7-6 and TRBJ1-3; 7 positions agree with TRBD1. CDR1 and CDR2 (germline): SGHVS, FNYEAQ. With 3 bases clipped from V and 0 bases from J, the junction kept 8 bases outside the gene matches. The CDR3 runs 17 residues. CDR3: CASSLTRGILSGNTIYF. In DNA, the CDR3 is TGTGCCAGCAGCTTGACCAGGGGGATTCTCTCTGGAAACACCATATATTTT.

The gene calls are TRBV29-1 and TRBJ1-1; perhaps TRBD1 as D (5 bases). The CDR3 is 15 amino acids. Germline CDR1 reads SQVTM; CDR2 reads ANQGSEA. Deletions cut 7 bases from V and 1 base from J, with 19 bases between. CDR3 nucleotides: TGCAGCGCCCCGCCAGGGACTGTTCAGAACACTGAAGCTTTCTTT. Its protein is CSAPPGTVQNTEAFF.

This clonotype was counted between two and nine times. This chain joins TRBV10-3 and TRBJ2-1; D ambiguous. In germline, CDR1 is ENHRY, CDR2 SYGVKD. The CDR3 totals 14 residues. V lost 6 bases and J 0 bases, leaving 9 bases between the germline ends. CDR3 sequence reads: CAIRPDISYNEQFF. CDR3 DNA: TGTGCCATCAGGCCGGATATCTCCTACAATGAGCAGTTCTTC.

This chain joins TRBV7-6 and TRBJ2-7, with a weak D call TRBD2 (5 bases). Trimming removed 2 bases at V and 7 bases at J, with 12 bases between. CDR1 SGHVS and CDR2 FNYEAQ come from the germline V gene. This CDR3 is built from 13 residues. The CDR3 reads CASSLIIAGEQYF. In nucleotides, the CDR3 is TGTGCCAGCAGCTTAATTATTGCGGGTGAGCAGTACTTC.